The clone carrying this TCR beta chain has more than one count but fewer than ten. Its antigen is undetermined. This sample is drawn from a study of beta chain features in type 1 diabetes. Expressed TCRB transcripts got sequenced, as all isolated RNA was reverse transcribed. Deep immunoSEQ sequencing covered naive, central memory and regulatory T cell samples. Sequenced by immunoSEQ multiplex PCR; TCRdb stores in-frame clones only, minus some. The table includes some 140,000 clones, 9% detected once. Study outcomes and limitations: Patients and controls would share equally any PCR tilt toward shorter templates. Shorter TCRB CDR3s, moderately but significantly so, marked every one of the four CD4+ subsets in Type 1 diabetes patients. Reads derived from cDNA could over-represent cells showing high TCR expression.

Germline CDR1 and CDR2: LGHNA and YSLEER. The ends were cut back, 2 bases at V and 3 bases at J, with 22 bases in the middle. This CDR3 has 19 amino acids. Sorted CD4+ subsets: naive, central memory, regulatory, stem cell-like memory (CD45RO/CCR7/CD25/CD127/CD95/CD27 panel). This sequence originates from a man aged 25 to 45 with type 1 diabetes. The genes are TRBV4-3 and TRBJ2-2; D is possibly TRBD1 (6 bases). The sample was central memory CD4+ T cells from blood. The CDR3 nucleotides are TGCGCCAGCAGCCAAAGTCCAACGCTTGGGGGCGCAGACACCGGGGAGCTGTTTTTT. As protein: CASSQSPTLGGADTGELFF.